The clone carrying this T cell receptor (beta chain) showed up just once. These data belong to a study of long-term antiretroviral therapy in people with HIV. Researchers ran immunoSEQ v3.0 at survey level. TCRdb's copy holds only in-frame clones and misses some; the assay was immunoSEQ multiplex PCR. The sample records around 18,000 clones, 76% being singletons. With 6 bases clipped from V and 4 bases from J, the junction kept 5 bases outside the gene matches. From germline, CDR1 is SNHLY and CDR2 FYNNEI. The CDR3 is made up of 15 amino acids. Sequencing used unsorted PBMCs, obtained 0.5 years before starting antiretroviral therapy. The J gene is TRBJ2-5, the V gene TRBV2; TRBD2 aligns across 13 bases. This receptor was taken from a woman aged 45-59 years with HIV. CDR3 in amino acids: CASSPTSGGAETQYF. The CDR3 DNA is TGTGCCAGCAGCCCTACTAGCGGGGGGGCAGAGACCCAGTACTTC.